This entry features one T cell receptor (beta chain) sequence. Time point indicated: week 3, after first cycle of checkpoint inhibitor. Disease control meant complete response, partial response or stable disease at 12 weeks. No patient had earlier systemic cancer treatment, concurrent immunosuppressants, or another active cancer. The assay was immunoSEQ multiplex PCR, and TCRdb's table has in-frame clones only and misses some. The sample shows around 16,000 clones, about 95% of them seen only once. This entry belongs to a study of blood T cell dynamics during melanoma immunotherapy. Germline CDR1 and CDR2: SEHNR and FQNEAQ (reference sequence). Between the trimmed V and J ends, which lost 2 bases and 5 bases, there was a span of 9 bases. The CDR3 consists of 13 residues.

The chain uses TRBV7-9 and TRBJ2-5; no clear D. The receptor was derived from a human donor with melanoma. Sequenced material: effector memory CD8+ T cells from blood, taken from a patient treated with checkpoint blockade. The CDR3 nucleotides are TGTGCCAGCAGCTTATATAGGCGCGAGACCCAGTACTTC. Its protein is CASSLYRRETQYF. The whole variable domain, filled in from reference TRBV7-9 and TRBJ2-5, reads DTGVSQNPRHKITKRGQNVTFRCDPISEHNRLYWYRQTLGQGPEFLTYFQNEAQLEKSRLLSDRFSAERPKGSFSTLEIQRTEQGDSAMYLCASSLYRRETQYFGPGTRLLVL.